Following are 21 T cell receptor beta chains from one sample sequenced in a study of graft-versus-host responses after intestinal transplantation. Clones were read by immunoSEQ multiplex PCR, and TCRdb kept only the in-frame ones, dropping some. The sample records about 20,000 clones, 95% being singletons. This sample comprised PBMCs, obtained 23 days after intestinal transplant. All receptors come from a human patient who received an intestinal transplant, so some T cells may come from the graft donor.

The gene calls are TRBV5-1 and TRBJ1-3; possibly TRBD1 for D (5 bases). The CDR3 totals 16 residues. Germline assignment: CDR1 SGHRS and CDR2 YFSETQ. Trimming shortened V by 4 bases and J by 0 bases, and 14 bases separated the two germline ends. The CDR3 sequence is CASSAGAADSGNTIYF. The CDR3 DNA sequence: TGCGCCAGCAGCGCCGGGGCCGCGGACTCTGGAAACACCATATATTTT.

This clone was detected once. The chain carries TRBV2 and TRBJ1-6; possibly TRBD1 for D (6 bases). The ends were cut back, 6 bases at V and 10 bases at J, with 13 bases in the middle. This CDR3 comprises 13 residues. Germline V gene lookup returns CDR1 SNHLY and CDR2 FYNNEI. The CDR3 is CASREDSHSPLHF. The CDR3 DNA follows: TGTGCCAGCAGGGAGGACAGCCACTCACCCCTCCACTTT. The full variable domain, completed using reference TRBV2 and TRBJ1-6, is EPEVTQTPSHQVTQMGQEVILRCVPISNHLYFYWYRQILGQKVEFLVSFYNNEISEKSEIFDDQFSVERPDGSNFTLKIRSTKLEDSAMYFCASREDSHSPLHFGNGTRLTVT.

J is TRBJ1-2 and V is TRBV30; possible D gene TRBD1, 5 bases. The V end was cut by 6 bases, the J end by 9 bases, with 20 bases between. The CDR3 consists of 13 residues. Germline lookup yields CDR1 GTSNPN and CDR2 SVGIG (reference sequence). The CDR3 protein is CACTTGVSVSYTF. The CDR3 DNA sequence: TGTGCCTGTACTACGGGGGTCTCGGTGAGCTACACCTTC.

This rearrangement joins TRBV9 to TRBJ1-5; maybe TRBD1 (5 bases). Between the trimmed V and J ends, which lost 3 bases and 2 bases, there was a span of 12 bases. Germline loops: CDR1 SGDLS, CDR2 YYNGEE. CDR3 length: 15 amino acids. The CDR3 sequence: CASSEGIWGNQPQHF. DNA of the CDR3: TGTGCCAGCAGCGAGGGGATCTGGGGCAATCAGCCCCAGCATTTT.

The genes are TRBV5-4 and TRBJ2-7; D gene unclear. This CDR3 has 12 amino acids. Germline CDR1 SGHNT, CDR2 YYREEE (reference sequence). Trimming stripped 2 bases from V and 2 bases from J, with 5 bases between. The CDR3 spells CASSFGPYEQYF. CDR3 sequence (DNA): TGTGCCAGCAGCTTCGGGCCCTACGAGCAGTACTTC. Full variable domain (outside the CDR3, taken from reference TRBV5-4 and TRBJ2-7): ETGVTQSPTHLIKTRGQQVTLRCSSQSGHNTVSWYQQALGQGPQFIFQYYREEENGRGNFPPRFSGLQFPNYSSELNVNALELDDSALYLCASSFGPYEQYFGPGTRLTVT.

The V and J genes are TRBV9 and TRBJ2-5, with TRBD1 matching 9 bases. CDR1 and CDR2 (germline): SGDLS, YYNGEE. Trimming removed 0 bases from V and 4 bases from J; junction bases left unmatched: 1. The CDR3 runs to 14 residues. The CDR3 coding sequence is TGTGCCAGCAGCGTAGGGGACAGGGCAGAGACCCAGTACTTC. Translated, it gives CASSVGDRAETQYF. Full variable domain (remainder filled in from reference TRBV9 and TRBJ2-5): DSGVTQTPKHLITATGQRVTLRCSPRSGDLSVYWYQQSLDQGLQFLIQYYNGEERAKGNILERFSAQQFPDLHSELNLSSLELGDSALYFCASSVGDRAETQYFGPGTRLLVL.

J is TRBJ1-1 and V is TRBV4-3; D gene ambiguous. CDR3 length equals 12 residues. V lost 1 base and J lost 8, with 8 bases in between. Germline lookup yields CDR1 LGHNA and CDR2 YSLEER. CDR3 in DNA: TGCGCCAGCAGCCAAGGAGGGATGGAAGCTTTCTTT. Translated: CASSQGGMEAFF.

The V gene is TRBV6-5, the J gene TRBJ2-2; possibly TRBD1 or TRBD2 for D (5 bases each). The ends were cut back, 4 bases at V and 3 bases at J, with 6 bases in the middle. CDR3 length: 13 residues. From germline, CDR1 is MNHEY and CDR2 SVGAGI. CDR3 DNA: TGTGCCAGCAGTTCGGGACACACCGGGGAGCTGTTTTTT. It is translated as CASSSGHTGELFF.

The genes are TRBV2 and TRBJ2-7; 14 bases align to TRBD2. CDR1 and CDR2 (germline): SNHLY, FYNNEI. The junction had 10 bases not matched to a gene; V was cut back by 7 bases and J by 5 bases. There are 16 residues in the CDR3. CDR3 amino acids: CASMGPGLAGEDEQYF. The CDR3 DNA reads TGTGCCAGCATGGGCCCGGGACTAGCGGGAGAGGACGAGCAGTACTTC.

The gene calls are TRBV5-6 and TRBJ1-2; the match to TRBD1 covers 7 bases. The germline V gene has CDR1 SGHDT and CDR2 YYEEEE. The CDR3 is 16 residues long. Unmatched junction bases numbered 12, after V lost 5 bases and J lost 2 bases. CDR3 region: CASSLFRQGLNYGYTF. The CDR3 region has the DNA TGTGCCAGCAGTTTATTCAGACAGGGATTAAACTATGGCTACACCTTC.

This clone was recorded only once. The V and J genes are TRBV13 and TRBJ2-1; 14 bases fit TRBD2. This CDR3 spans 15 amino acids. Looked up from germline, CDR1 is PRHDT and CDR2 is FYEKMQ (reference sequence). After removal of 4 bases from V and 8 bases from J, the junction contained 4 bases not matched to a gene. The chain's CDR3 is CASSSSGLAGDEQFF. Here the CDR3 DNA reads TGTGCCAGCAGCTCCTCGGGACTAGCGGGAGATGAGCAGTTCTTC.

This clone showed up just a few times. This chain links TRBV7-2 with TRBJ2-5; D remains ambiguous. This CDR3 has 10 amino acids. The ends were cut back, 8 bases at V and 5 bases at J, with 6 bases in the middle. Germline CDR1 and CDR2: SGHTA and FQGNSA. The CDR3 bases are TGTGCCAGCGAAGGGGAGACCCAGTACTTC. It translates to CASEGETQYF.

This sequence joins TRBV18 and TRBJ2-5; a possible D gene is TRBD2 (5 bases). The germline V gene encodes CDR1 KGHSH and CDR2 LQKENI. Trimming took off 0 bases at V and 2 bases at J, with 10 bases between the two ends. This CDR3 is built from 15 residues. CDR3: CASSPPGSGQETQYF. CDR3 nucleotide sequence: TGTGCCAGCTCACCACCCGGGTCGGGACAAGAGACCCAGTACTTC.

This rearrangement joins TRBV5-1 to TRBJ2-5; 7 nucleotides line up with TRBD2. Germline V CDR1 and CDR2: SGHRS, YFSETQ. CDR3 length: 16 amino acids. The V gene end was trimmed by 1 base and the J gene end by 4 bases; junction bases not matched to a gene: 10. The CDR3 region is CASSLREREIRETQYF. In DNA form, the CDR3 reads TGCGCCAGCAGCTTGAGGGAGCGGGAAATCCGAGAGACCCAGTACTTC.

CDR3 bases: TGTGCCACTAGCCCCTCCCGACAGAGCATCTTAAGGGACGGGGAGCTGTTTTTT. Translated: CATSPSRQSILRDGELFF. The chain is built from TRBV15 and TRBJ2-2; TRBD1 is a possible D gene (5 bases). CDR3 length: 18 amino acids. From germline, CDR1 is LNHNV and CDR2 YYDKDF (reference sequence). Trimming took off 9 bases at V and 7 bases at J, with 30 bases between the two ends.

The chain carries TRBV7-9 and TRBJ2-7; 10 bases align to TRBD1. J was trimmed by 4 bases and V by 3 bases; bases with no gene match: 3. In germline, CDR1 is SEHNR, CDR2 FQNEAQ (reference sequence). The CDR3 extends over 14 amino acids. CDR3 bases: TGTGCCAGCAGCTTTGCGGGACAGGGGTACGAGCAGTACTTC. Amino acids: CASSFAGQGYEQYF. Filled out from reference TRBV7-9 and TRBJ2-7, the complete variable domain reads DTGVSQNPRHKITKRGQNVTFRCDPISEHNRLYWYRQTLGQGPEFLTYFQNEAQLEKSRLLSDRFSAERPKGSFSTLEIQRTEQGDSAMYLCASSFAGQGYEQYFGPGTRLTVT.

The chain uses TRBV4-2 and TRBJ2-3; 11 bases match TRBD2. The CDR3 covers 17 residues. V lost 4 bases, J lost 0 bases, and 6 bases stayed unmatched. CDR1 is LGHNA, CDR2 YNFKEQ, per germline. In DNA, the CDR3 is TGTGCCAGCAGCCGGTCCGGGACTAGCGGAAGCACAGATACGCAGTATTTT. Protein: CASSRSGTSGSTDTQYF.

V usage is TRBV4-1 and J usage is TRBJ2-7; D not resolved. Per germline, CDR1 MGHRA and CDR2 YSYEKL. V lost 0 bases and J lost 2, with 14 bases in between. The CDR3 is 16 amino acids. This CDR3 reads CASSQESASRAYEQYF. CDR3 in DNA: TGCGCCAGCAGCCAAGAGTCGGCTAGTAGGGCCTACGAGCAGTACTTC.

V and J are TRBV27 and TRBJ2-2, with 13 bases fitting TRBD2. This CDR3 contains 17 residues. CDR1 is MNHEY and CDR2 is SMNVEV in the germline V gene (reference sequence). V shed 8 bases, J shed 6 bases, and the junction held 12 bases outside the gene matches. CDR3 protein: CASLDTGTSGIPGELFF. The CDR3 DNA follows: TGTGCCAGCTTAGACACCGGGACTAGCGGGATACCCGGGGAGCTGTTTTTT.

The count of this clone is one. CDR3 nucleotide sequence: TGTGCCAGCAGCTTAGGGGTTGAACAGCCCCAGCATTTT. Protein product: CASSLGVEQPQHF. The genes are TRBV11-2 and TRBJ1-5; D is unresolved. The CDR3 is 13 residues long. Germline V CDR1 and CDR2: SGHAT, FQNNGV. The V end was cut by 1 base, the J end by 7 bases, with 8 bases between. Looking up the rest from reference TRBV11-2 and TRBJ1-5 gives the full variable domain: EAGVAQSPRYKIIEKRQSVAFWCNPISGHATLYWYQQILGQGPKLLIQFQNNGVVDDSQLPKDRFSAERLKGVDSTLKIQPAKLEDSAVYLCASSLGVEQPQHFGDGTRLSIL.

This chain joins TRBV2 and TRBJ2-1, with no clear D. V lost 0 bases, J lost 9 bases, and 6 bases lay in between. Germline V gene data show CDR1 as SNHLY and CDR2 as FYNNEI. This CDR3 has 12 amino acids. CDR3: CASSEARIEQFF. The CDR3, as DNA: TGTGCCAGCAGTGAAGCGAGGATTGAGCAGTTCTTC.